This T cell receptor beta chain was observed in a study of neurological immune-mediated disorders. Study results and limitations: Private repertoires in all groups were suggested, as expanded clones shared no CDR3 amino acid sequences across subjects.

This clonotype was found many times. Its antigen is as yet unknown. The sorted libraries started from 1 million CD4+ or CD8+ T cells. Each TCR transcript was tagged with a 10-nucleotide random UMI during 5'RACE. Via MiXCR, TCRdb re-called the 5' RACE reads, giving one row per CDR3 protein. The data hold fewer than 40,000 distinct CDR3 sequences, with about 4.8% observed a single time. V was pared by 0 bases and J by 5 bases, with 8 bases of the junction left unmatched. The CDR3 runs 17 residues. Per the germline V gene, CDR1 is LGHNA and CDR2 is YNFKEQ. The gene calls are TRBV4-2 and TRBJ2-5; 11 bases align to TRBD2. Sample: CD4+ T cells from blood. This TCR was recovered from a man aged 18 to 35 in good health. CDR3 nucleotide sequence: TGTGCCAGCAGCCAAGAAATGGCTAGCGGGGGGTTGGAGACCCAGTACTTC. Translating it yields CASSQEMASGGLETQYF.